This TCR beta chain was profiled in a study of T cells in pancreatic ductal adenocarcinoma. The germline V gene encodes CDR1 SGDLS and CDR2 YYNGEE. V shed 2 bases and J 8 bases; nucleotides not matched to a gene: 4. The CDR3 has 13 amino acids. Selected pancreatic ductal adenocarcinoma patients had undergone surgery without neoadjuvant therapy. TCRdb's table, derived via immunoSEQ multiplex PCR, lists solely in-frame clones and lacks some. The sample lists roughly 8,800 clones, approximately 67% occurring once. This clone is deemed medium-sized. The receptor was isolated from a human donor with pancreatic ductal adenocarcinoma. Sequencing was carried out using pancreatic tumor tissue. The chain links TRBV9 to TRBJ2-1, with TRBD2 matching 7 bases. DNA for the CDR3: TGTGCCAGCAGCGTGGGAGGGGAGGATGAGCAGTTCTTC. Amino acids: CASSVGGEDEQFF.